This T cell receptor beta chain originates from a study of blood T cell repertoires in COVID-19. Some clones are missing from TCRdb's copy, which holds only in-frame ones; the method was immunoSEQ multiplex PCR. Of 130,000 to 150,000 clones listed, around 90% are singletons. Germline CDR1 SGHNT, CDR2 YYREEE (reference sequence). With 2 bases removed from V and 2 bases from J, the gap between germline ends came to 13 bases. The CDR3 contains 15 residues. The TCR originated in a man in his sixties or seventies with acute or convalescent COVID-19. V gene TRBV5-4 combines with J gene TRBJ1-2; tentatively, D is TRBD1 (5 bases). Sequencing was carried out using peripheral blood. The CDR3 DNA reads TGTGCCAGCAGCTTTTGGACGCGGGACAACTATGGCTACACCTTC. Amino acid sequence: CASSFWTRDNYGYTF. Complete variable domain (other parts from reference TRBV5-4 and TRBJ1-2): ETGVTQSPTHLIKTRGQQVTLRCSSQSGHNTVSWYQQALGQGPQFIFQYYREEENGRGNFPPRFSGLQFPNYSSELNVNALELDDSALYLCASSFWTRDNYGYTFGSGTRLTVV.